This TCR beta chain was found in a study of T cells expressing NK-cell markers. CDR3 size: 16 residues. Germline V gives CDR1 LGHNA, CDR2 YSLEER. As for this clonotype: Its antigen is not identified.

For TCR beta, cDNA was produced by 5'RACE template switching with UMIs. Reprocessing the 5' RACE reads, TCRdb reports a single entry for every CDR3 protein and omits DNA. This table lists almost 450,000 distinct CDR3 sequences. General study points: A handful of donors' CD3+CD56-NKG2C+ cells were dominated by the same clonotypes.

Material: blood T cells: a sorted CD56 or NKG2C T cell subset, CD4+ or CD8+ T cells, or bulk PBMC T cells (not recorded which). The sequence derives from a woman between 18 and 75 years old in good health. The chain carries TRBV4-3 and TRBJ2-6; TCRdb proposes TRBD1, but this gene call is untestable without DNA. The CDR3: CASSLQVVAGANVLTF.